A selection of T cell receptor beta chains follows, all from one sample in a study of regulatory T cells in long-lasting Graves disease. A single record per CDR3 protein comes from TCRdb applying MiXCR to the multiplex PCR reads. The sample shows about 440,000 distinct CDR3 sequences, 16% of them seen only once. A further study also used this sample, focusing on T cells in Graves' hyperthyroidism and ophthalmopathy.

Sequencing was performed on peripheral blood mononuclear cells (PBMCs), taken at new diagnosis, from a patient treated with antithyroid drugs. The receptor source for this set is a woman younger than 30 with Graves disease. The CDR3 runs from the conserved cysteine through the conserved F or W. Fields, in order: clone size, V gene, J gene, D gene, CDR3 DNA, CDR3 protein. A D gene is named only where the DNA matches it firmly. Where a row states a size, it is once, few, many or the class of an expanded clone; other rows omit it.

many,TRBV5-1,TRBJ2-7,TRBD2,TGCGCCAGCAGCCCGGGGACTAGCGGAATAATCTACGAGCAGTACTTC,CASSPGTSGIIYEQYF
-,TRBV3-1,TRBJ2-5,-,TGTGCCAGCAGCCGCCGGGCCCCTGGGCAAGAGACCCAGTACTTC,CASSRRAPGQETQYF
many,TRBV28,TRBJ1-2,TRBD1,TGTGCCAGCAGTTTATCGGGACAGATATCTGGCTACACCTTC,CASSLSGQISGYTF
-,TRBV27,TRBJ1-1,TRBD1,TGTGCCAGCAGTTCTCGGTGGAGGGACAGGCCGGGGAACACTGAAGCTTTCTTT,CASSSRWRDRPGNTEAFF
-,TRBV19,TRBJ2-7,-,TGTGCCAGTAGCCCGGGACGTAGGAGCTCCTACGAGCAGTACTTC,CASSPGRRSSYEQYF
few,TRBV15,TRBJ2-7,-,TGTGCCACCAGCACCCCCAATCCAGGGGAGCAGTACTTC,CATSTPNPGEQYF
-,TRBV27,TRBJ1-1,TRBD1,TGTGCCAGCAGTAAAAACAGGGGCGGGGATACTGAAGCTTTCTTT,CASSKNRGGDTEAFF
few,TRBV10-3,TRBJ2-3,-,TGTGCCATCAGTGCAATGGGAGGTTTTAGCACAGATACGCAGTATTTT,CAISAMGGFSTDTQYF
few,TRBV3-1,TRBJ2-5,-,TGTGCCAGCAGCCAAGTGGATATGGGGACCCAGTACTTC,CASSQVDMGTQYF
many,TRBV11-2,TRBJ2-1,-,TGTGCCAGCAGCCCCGACATGAACCGGGAGCAGTTCTTC,CASSPDMNREQFF
-,TRBV20-1,TRBJ1-4,-,TGCAGTGCGGGTAGCCTCAATGAAAAACTGTTTTTT,CSAGSLNEKLFF
many,TRBV6-1,TRBJ2-7,TRBD1,TGTGCCAGCAAAGACGGGGCAGGGGGCTCATACGAGCAGTACTTC,CASKDGAGGSYEQYF
-,TRBV7-9,TRBJ2-2,-,TGTGCCAGCAGCCGGAAGGGAAGAGTTAGCACCGGGGAGCTGTTTTTT,CASSRKGRVSTGELFF
-,TRBV19,TRBJ1-2,-,TGTGCCAGTTTTTCGTTTAACTATGGCTACACCTTC,CASFSFNYGYTF
many,TRBV7-2,TRBJ2-5,-,TGTGCCAGCGGAGGACAGCCTCGAGAGACCCAGTACTTC,CASGGQPRETQYF
-,TRBV18,TRBJ2-1,TRBD2,TGTGCCAGCTCCCGAAACGGGGGGAATGAGCAGTTCTTC,CASSRNGGNEQFF
many,TRBV20-1,TRBJ2-5,-,TGCAGTGCTAGAGTCCAGGGGGAGACCCAGTACTTC,CSARVQGETQYF
-,TRBV6-1,TRBJ2-3,-,TGTGCCAGCAGAGGTGGGCCCACAGATACGCAGTATTTT,CASRGGPTDTQYF
many,TRBV27,TRBJ2-7,-,TGTGCCAGCAGTTTATCGCAGGGGGGGGGGACCTCCTACGAGCAGTACTTC,CASSLSQGGGTSYEQYF
once,TRBV12-3/TRBV12-4,TRBJ1-3,-,TGTGCCAGCAGTCACAACAGGGCGAGGCCCTCTGGAAACACCATATATTTT,CASSHNRARPSGNTIYF
-,TRBV5-1,TRBJ2-7,TRBD1,TGCGCCAGCAGCCGCGACAGGGGAGGTAACTACGAGCAGTACTTC,CASSRDRGGNYEQYF
-,TRBV7-3,TRBJ1-2,-,TGTGCCAGCAGCCTAAATAACAGAGTTGGAGGCTACACCTTC,CASSLNNRVGGYTF
many,TRBV20-1,TRBJ2-1,TRBD2,TGCAGTGCTAGAGACCCGAACGGACTAGCGGGAGACAATGAGCAGTTCTTC,CSARDPNGLAGDNEQFF
many,TRBV28,TRBJ2-6,-,TGTGCCAGCAGGGGGACAGTGGGACTTGGGGCCAACGTCCTGACTTTC,CASRGTVGLGANVLTF
few,TRBV12-3/TRBV12-4,TRBJ1-1,-,TGTGCCAGCAGTAGAAGTCCTAGGTCGAACACTGAAGCTTTCTTT,CASSRSPRSNTEAFF
-,TRBV7-9,TRBJ2-5,TRBD2,TGTGCCAGCAGCTTACGGCGGGAGGGCCCAGAGACCCAGTACTTC,CASSLRREGPETQYF
few,TRBV7-9,TRBJ1-1,-,TGTGCCAGCAGCTTACAAGGGCCTATGAACACTGAAGCTTTCTTT,CASSLQGPMNTEAFF
-,TRBV2,TRBJ2-5,-,TGTGCCAGCAGTGGCGGGCAGTTAAGAGAGACCCAGTACTTC,CASSGGQLRETQYF
-,TRBV28,TRBJ1-2,-,TGTGCCAGCAGTGAGCTTAACTATGGCTACACCTTC,CASSELNYGYTF
many,TRBV28,TRBJ1-2,TRBD1,TGTGCCAGCAGTAACTACAGGGGTGGCTACACCTTC,CASSNYRGGYTF
few,TRBV24-1,TRBJ2-2,-,TGTGCCACCAGTGATTTGAACGCGCGGGTTCTCGGGGAGCTGTTTTTT,CATSDLNARVLGELFF
medium-sized,TRBV12-3/TRBV12-4,TRBJ2-4,-,TGTGCCAGCAGTTTCGTGGGTGGCAAAAACATTCAGTACTTC,CASSFVGGKNIQYF
-,TRBV4-3,TRBJ1-4,-,TGCGCCAGCAGCCAAGATGCAGGGGCAGGTGAAAAACTGTTTTTT,CASSQDAGAGEKLFF
-,TRBV5-1,TRBJ2-1,TRBD1,TGCGCCAGCAGCCGCCGGGACAGGGGAGGGAATGAGCAGTTCTTC,CASSRRDRGGNEQFF
-,TRBV6-9,TRBJ2-7,-,TGTGCCAGCAGTTATTCGGCCTCCTACGAGCAGTACTTC,CASSYSASYEQYF
-,TRBV20-1,TRBJ2-1,TRBD2,TGCAGTGCTAGCGGGAGGGGCTATGAGCAGTTCTTC,CSASGRGYEQFF
many,TRBV13,TRBJ2-2,-,TGTGCCAGCAGCCAACTAACCGGGGAGCTGTTTTTT,CASSQLTGELFF
many,TRBV2,TRBJ1-2,-,TGTGCCAGCAAACTTAGGACGGGGAACGTTTATGGCTACACCTTC,CASKLRTGNVYGYTF
many,TRBV18,TRBJ2-2,-,TGTGCCAGCAGCCCCCTCCGGGGTACCGGGGAGCTGTTTTTT,CASSPLRGTGELFF
-,TRBV20-1,TRBJ1-2,-,TGCAGTGCTAGACTTACCGCGGGTGTGGACTATGGCTACACCTTC,CSARLTAGVDYGYTF